This entry concerns a single TCR beta chain. TRAV- and TRBV-specific primers primed first-strand cDNA, covering alpha and beta chains. TCR amplification ran 15 to 25 PCR cycles using constant-region and V-primer adapter primers. TCRdb reprocessed the reads via MiXCR and lists one record per CDR3 protein. The sample lists roughly 15,000 distinct CDR3 sequences, around 75% occurring once. This entry is derived from a study of low-dose radiotherapy and immunotherapy resistance in tumors. About the research overall: Cohort 1 patients were irradiated with 0.5 Gy fractions every 2 weeks to 6.5 Gy total.

Donors received nivolumab, ipilimumab, aspirin, low-dose cyclophosphamide and low-dose radiotherapy. This TCR was sampled from a human donor with advanced metastatic prostate, ovarian, gallbladder or colorectal cancer (not recorded which). This table probably holds off-target reads from a library built for another chain.

CDR3 residues: CASRGSNQPQHF. Here the CDR3 DNA reads TGTGCCAGCCGAGGGAGCAATCAGCCCCAGCATTTT. The rearrangement uses TRBV6-5 and TRBJ1-5; D gene ambiguous. Germline-derived CDR1 and CDR2 are MNHEY and SVGAGI. The germline V and J ends were trimmed by 8 bases and 1 base, with 6 bases remaining between them. This CDR3 is built from 12 residues.